This T cell receptor (beta chain) came from a study of tumor and adjacent non-tumor tissue in lung cancer. Background on the study: Each sample yielded roughly 4.2 million productive TCRbeta reads on average.

The library came from three nested PCR rounds adapted from ARM-PCR protocols. One entry per CDR3 protein results from TCRdb running MiXCR on the multiplex PCR reads. The sample contains tens of thousands of distinct CDR3 sequences, about 66% of which appear only once. This clonotype has a handful of counts. Antigen specificity is unknown. Just one base apart from a much larger clone, this may be a read error. Study-level points and caveats: Patients with more diverse tumor TCRs had worse survival. TCR diversity was significantly greater in tumor than normal lung tissue.

This sample's RNA came from whole unsorted tissue. Newly diagnosed lung cancer patients had thoracic surgery in China, August–November 2014, without prior chemotherapy. The sample comprised lung tumor tissue. This sequence was found in a man aged 60 to 75 with non-small cell lung cancer.

The CDR3 protein is CTSSSGDGDNSPLHF. Written as DNA, the CDR3 is TGTACCAGCAGCTCGGGGGACGGAGATAATTCACCCCTCCACTTT. The chain joins TRBV5-6 to TRBJ1-6; perhaps TRBD1 as D (5 bases). This CDR3 is built from 15 residues. Per the germline V gene, CDR1 is SGHDT and CDR2 is YYEEEE.